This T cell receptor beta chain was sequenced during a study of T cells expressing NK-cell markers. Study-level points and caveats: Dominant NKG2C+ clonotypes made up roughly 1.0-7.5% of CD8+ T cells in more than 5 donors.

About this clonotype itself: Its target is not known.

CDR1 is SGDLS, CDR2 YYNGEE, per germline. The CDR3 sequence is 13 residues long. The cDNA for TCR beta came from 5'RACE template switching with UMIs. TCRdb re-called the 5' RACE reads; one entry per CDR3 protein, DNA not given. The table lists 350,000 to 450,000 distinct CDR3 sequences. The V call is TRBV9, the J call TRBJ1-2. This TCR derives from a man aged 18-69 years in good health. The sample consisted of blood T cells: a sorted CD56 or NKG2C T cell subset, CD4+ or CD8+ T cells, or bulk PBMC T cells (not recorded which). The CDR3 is CASSGLLEHGYTF.